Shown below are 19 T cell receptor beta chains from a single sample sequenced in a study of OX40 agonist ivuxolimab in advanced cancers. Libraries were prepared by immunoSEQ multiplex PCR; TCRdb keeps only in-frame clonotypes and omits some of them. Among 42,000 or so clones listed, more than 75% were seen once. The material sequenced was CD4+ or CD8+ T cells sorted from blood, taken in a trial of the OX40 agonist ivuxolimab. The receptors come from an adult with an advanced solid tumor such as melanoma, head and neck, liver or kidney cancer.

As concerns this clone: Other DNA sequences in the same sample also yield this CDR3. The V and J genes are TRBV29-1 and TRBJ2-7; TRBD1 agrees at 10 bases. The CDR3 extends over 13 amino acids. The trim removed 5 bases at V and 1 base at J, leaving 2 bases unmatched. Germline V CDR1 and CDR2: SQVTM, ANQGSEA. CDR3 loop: CSVRTGGSYEQYF. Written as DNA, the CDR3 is TGCAGCGTTAGGACAGGGGGGTCCTACGAGCAGTACTTC.

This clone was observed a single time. For the CDR3, the DNA is TGTGCCAGCAGTTACGACAGGGAGAGCGTACTAAATGGCTACACCTTC. Translation gives CASSYDRESVLNGYTF. The J gene is TRBJ1-2, the V gene TRBV6-5, with 7 bases that match TRBD1. The CDR3 has 16 amino acids. J gave up 6 bases and V 2 bases, and 12 bases lay outside the gene matches. CDR1 is MNHEY and CDR2 is SVGAGI in the germline V gene.

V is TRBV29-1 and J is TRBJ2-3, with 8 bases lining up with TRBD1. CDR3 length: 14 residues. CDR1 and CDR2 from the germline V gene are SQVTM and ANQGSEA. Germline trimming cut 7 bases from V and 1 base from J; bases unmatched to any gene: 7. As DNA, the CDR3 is TGCAGCGCCCGGGACAGGTTGGGCACAGATACGCAGTATTTT. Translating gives CSARDRLGTDTQYF.

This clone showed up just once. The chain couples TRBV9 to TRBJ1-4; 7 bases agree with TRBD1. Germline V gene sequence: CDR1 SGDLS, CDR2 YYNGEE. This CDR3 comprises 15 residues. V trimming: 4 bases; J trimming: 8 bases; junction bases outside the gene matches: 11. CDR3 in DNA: TGTGCCAGCAGCAGAAGACAGGGAGTAGGCGAAAAACTGTTTTTT. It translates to CASSRRQGVGEKLFF. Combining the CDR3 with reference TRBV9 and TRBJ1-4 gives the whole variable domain DSGVTQTPKHLITATGQRVTLRCSPRSGDLSVYWYQQSLDQGLQFLIQYYNGEERAKGNILERFSAQQFPDLHSELNLSSLELGDSALYFCASSRRQGVGEKLFFGSGTQLSVL.

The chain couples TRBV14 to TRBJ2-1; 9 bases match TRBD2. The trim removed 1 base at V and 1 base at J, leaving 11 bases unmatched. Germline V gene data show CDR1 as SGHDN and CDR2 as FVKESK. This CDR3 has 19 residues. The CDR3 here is CASSQGLAGGPGSYNEQFF. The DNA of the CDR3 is TGTGCCAGCAGCCAAGGGTTGGCGGGAGGGCCGGGTTCCTACAATGAGCAGTTCTTC.

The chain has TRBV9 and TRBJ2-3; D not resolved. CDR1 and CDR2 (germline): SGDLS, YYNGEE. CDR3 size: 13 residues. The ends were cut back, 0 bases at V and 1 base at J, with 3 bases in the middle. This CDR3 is CASSVEGTDTQYF. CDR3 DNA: TGTGCCAGCAGCGTAGAAGGCACAGATACGCAGTATTTT.

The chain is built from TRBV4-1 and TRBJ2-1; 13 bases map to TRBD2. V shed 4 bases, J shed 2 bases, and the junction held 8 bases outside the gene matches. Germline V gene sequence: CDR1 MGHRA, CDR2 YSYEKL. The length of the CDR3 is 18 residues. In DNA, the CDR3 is TGCGCCAGCAGCCTTAAAGGGGGACTAGCGGGACCCTACAATGAGCAGTTCTTC. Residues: CASSLKGGLAGPYNEQFF.

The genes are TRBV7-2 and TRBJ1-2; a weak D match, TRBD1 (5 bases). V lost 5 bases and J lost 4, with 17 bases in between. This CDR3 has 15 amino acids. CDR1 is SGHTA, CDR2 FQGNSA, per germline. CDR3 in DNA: TGTGCCAGCAGCCCGCCGTCAGACAGCTCCTATGGCTACACCTTC. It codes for CASSPPSDSSYGYTF.

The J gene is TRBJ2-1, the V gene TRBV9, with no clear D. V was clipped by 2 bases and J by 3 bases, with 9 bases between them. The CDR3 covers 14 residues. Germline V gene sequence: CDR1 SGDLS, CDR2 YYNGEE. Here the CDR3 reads CASSVSSDYNEQFF. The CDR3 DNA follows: TGTGCCAGCAGCGTCTCTTCAGACTACAATGAGCAGTTCTTC.

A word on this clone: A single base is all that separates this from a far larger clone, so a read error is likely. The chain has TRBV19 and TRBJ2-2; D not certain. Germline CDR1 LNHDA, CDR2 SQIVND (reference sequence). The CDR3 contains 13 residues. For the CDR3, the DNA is TGTACCAGTAGTACCCGATCGACCGGGGAGCTGTTTTTT. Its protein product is CTSSTRSTGELFF.

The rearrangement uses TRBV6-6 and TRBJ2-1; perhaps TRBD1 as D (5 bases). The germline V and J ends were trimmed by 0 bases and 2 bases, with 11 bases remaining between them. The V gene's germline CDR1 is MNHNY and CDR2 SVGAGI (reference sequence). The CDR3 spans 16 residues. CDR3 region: CASSYSVGVAYNEQFF. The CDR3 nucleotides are TGTGCCAGCAGTTACTCGGTAGGGGTCGCCTACAATGAGCAGTTCTTC.

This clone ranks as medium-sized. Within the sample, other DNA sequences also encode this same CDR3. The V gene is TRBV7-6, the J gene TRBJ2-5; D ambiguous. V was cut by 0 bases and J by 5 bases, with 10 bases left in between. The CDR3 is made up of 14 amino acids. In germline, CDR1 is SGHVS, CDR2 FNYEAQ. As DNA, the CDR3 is TGTGCCAGCAGCTTAGCGAGCCTGGGGGAGACCCAGTACTTC. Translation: CASSLASLGETQYF.

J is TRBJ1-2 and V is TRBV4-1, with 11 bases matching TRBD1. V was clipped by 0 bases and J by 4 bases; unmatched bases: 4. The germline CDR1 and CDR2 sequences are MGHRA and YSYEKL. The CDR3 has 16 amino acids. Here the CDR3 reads CASSQDRTGGSYGYTF. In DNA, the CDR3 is TGCGCCAGCAGCCAAGATAGGACAGGGGGCTCCTATGGCTACACCTTC.

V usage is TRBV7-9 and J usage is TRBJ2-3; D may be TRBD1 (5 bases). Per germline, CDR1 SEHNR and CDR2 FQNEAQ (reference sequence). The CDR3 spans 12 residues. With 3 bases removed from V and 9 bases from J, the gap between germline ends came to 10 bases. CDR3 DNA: TGTGCCAGCAGCTTTTCAGGGTTGACGCAGTATTTT. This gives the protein CASSFSGLTQYF.

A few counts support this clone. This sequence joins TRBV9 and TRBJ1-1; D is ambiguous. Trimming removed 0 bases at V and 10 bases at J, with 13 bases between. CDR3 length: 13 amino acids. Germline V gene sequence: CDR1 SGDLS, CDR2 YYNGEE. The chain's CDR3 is CASSVGAAGVAFF. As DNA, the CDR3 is TGTGCCAGCAGCGTAGGAGCGGCAGGCGTAGCTTTCTTT.

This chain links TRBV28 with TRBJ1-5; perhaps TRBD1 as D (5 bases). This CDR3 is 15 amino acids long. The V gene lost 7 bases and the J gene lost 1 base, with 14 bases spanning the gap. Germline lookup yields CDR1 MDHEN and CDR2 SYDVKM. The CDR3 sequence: CASIRGGESNQPQHF. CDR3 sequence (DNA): TGTGCCAGCATCCGCGGGGGGGAGAGCAATCAGCCCCAGCATTTT.

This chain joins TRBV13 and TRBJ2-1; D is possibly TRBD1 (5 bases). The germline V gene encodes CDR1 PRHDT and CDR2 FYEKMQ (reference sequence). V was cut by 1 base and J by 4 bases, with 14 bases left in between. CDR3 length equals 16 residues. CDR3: CASSLVGQGIYNEQFF. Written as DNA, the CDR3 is TGTGCCAGCAGCTTAGTCGGGCAGGGAATTTACAATGAGCAGTTCTTC.

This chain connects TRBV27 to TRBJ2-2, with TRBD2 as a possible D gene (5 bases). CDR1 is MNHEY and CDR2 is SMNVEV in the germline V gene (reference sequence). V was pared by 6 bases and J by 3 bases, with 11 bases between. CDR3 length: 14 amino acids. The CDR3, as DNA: TGTGCCAGCAGACTTGGGAGTTACACCGGGGAGCTGTTTTTT. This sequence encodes CASRLGSYTGELFF.

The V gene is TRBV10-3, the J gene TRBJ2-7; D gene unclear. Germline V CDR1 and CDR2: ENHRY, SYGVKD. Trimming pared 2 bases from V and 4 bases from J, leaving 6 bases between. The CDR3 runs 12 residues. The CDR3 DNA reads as TGTGCCATCAGTGAGATTGGGTACGAGCAGTACGTC. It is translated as CAISEIGYEQYV.